The rows below give T cell receptor beta chains drawn from one sample of a study of siplizumab effects on memory and regulatory T cells. Some clones are missing from TCRdb's copy, which holds only in-frame ones; the method was immunoSEQ multiplex PCR. The table shows some 14,000 clones, with less than 55% occurring only once. Antigens of these TCRs are unknown. The sequenced sample was CFSE-low (dividing) CD4+ T cells sorted from an allogeneic mixed lymphocyte reaction. The receptors were sampled from a human donor in good health; the cells came from an allogeneic mixed lymphocyte reaction. Some clones in this sample may be carry-over from other donors' samples. Each CDR3 is given with its conserved first and last residue. The D gene is left open where the match is weak. Clone size is stated in some rows and not others, as once, few, many or a class when expanded.

CDR3 DNA: TGTGCCAGCAGCTCGGGTCGGCTAGCCTCCGAGCAGTACTTC
CDR3 protein: CASSSGRLASEQYF
J gene: TRBJ2-7
CDR3 length: 14
D gene: NA
V gene: TRBV5-6
clone size: few

CDR3 DNA: TGTGCCAGCAGCTTGGGAGTGATGAACACTGAAGCTTTCTTT
CDR3 protein: CASSLGVMNTEAFF
J gene: TRBJ1-1
CDR3 length: 14
D gene: NA
V gene: TRBV5-4
clone size: medium-sized

CDR3 DNA: TGTGCCAGCAGCTCATCGCCGGGGGGGAATGAGCAGTTCTTC
CDR3 protein: CASSSSPGGNEQFF
J gene: TRBJ2-1
CDR3 length: 14
D gene: TRBD2
V gene: TRBV11-2
clone size: few

CDR3 DNA: TGTGCCAGCAGCGTAGCCCCGGGAGGGAACACCGGGGAGCTGTTTTTT
CDR3 protein: CASSVAPGGNTGELFF
J gene: TRBJ2-2
CDR3 length: 16
D gene: TRBD2
V gene: TRBV9
clone size: few

CDR3 DNA: TGTGCCAGCAGCGATATCGGACAGGGGGCTTTCTTT
CDR3 protein: CASSDIGQGAFF
J gene: TRBJ1-1
CDR3 length: 12
D gene: TRBD1
V gene: TRBV6-4
clone size: many

CDR3 DNA: TGTGCCAGCAGTAGACTAGCGGGGGATACGCAGTATTTT
CDR3 protein: CASSRLAGDTQYF
J gene: TRBJ2-3
CDR3 length: 13
D gene: TRBD2
V gene: TRBV6-5
clone size: NA

CDR3 DNA: TGTGCCAGCAGCTCCAGGACAGGGTCGAACACCGGGGAGCTGTTTTTT
CDR3 protein: CASSSRTGSNTGELFF
J gene: TRBJ2-2
CDR3 length: 16
D gene: TRBD1
V gene: TRBV7-9
clone size: NA

CDR3 DNA: TGTGCCAGCAGCCAAGAGTTAGACAGAAACTATGGCTACACCTTC
CDR3 protein: CASSQELDRNYGYTF
J gene: TRBJ1-2
CDR3 length: 15
D gene: NA
V gene: TRBV4-2
clone size: few

CDR3 DNA: TGTGCCAGCAGTTACGGGGCGGGAGCGGCAGATACGCAGTATTTT
CDR3 protein: CASSYGAGAADTQYF
J gene: TRBJ2-3
CDR3 length: 15
D gene: TRBD2
V gene: TRBV6-5
clone size: NA

CDR3 DNA: TGTGCCAGCAGCTTGTATGGGGGAACGGCAACTAATGAAAAACTGTTTTTT
CDR3 protein: CASSLYGGTATNEKLFF
J gene: TRBJ1-4
CDR3 length: 17
D gene: NA
V gene: TRBV5-8
clone size: few

CDR3 DNA: TGTGCCAGCTCACTTTCGACTCCTCATGGGGACAGGGGTAATGGCTACACCTTC
CDR3 protein: CASSLSTPHGDRGNGYTF
J gene: TRBJ1-2
CDR3 length: 18
D gene: TRBD1
V gene: TRBV18
clone size: many

CDR3 DNA: TGTGCCAGCAGACACCGGGACAGGGGCACAGATACGCAGTATTTT
CDR3 protein: CASRHRDRGTDTQYF
J gene: TRBJ2-3
CDR3 length: 15
D gene: TRBD1
V gene: TRBV14
clone size: NA

CDR3 DNA: TGTGCCAGCAGTAGAGGGACGGCTTCCTACGAGCAGTACTTC
CDR3 protein: CASSRGTASYEQYF
J gene: TRBJ2-7
CDR3 length: 14
D gene: NA
V gene: TRBV2
clone size: NA

CDR3 DNA: TGTGCCAGCAGTGAAGTAGGCGCCCAATACGAGCAGTACTTC
CDR3 protein: CASSEVGAQYEQYF
J gene: TRBJ2-7
CDR3 length: 14
D gene: NA
V gene: TRBV6-1
clone size: large

CDR3 DNA: TGTGCCAGCAGCTTAGGGCAGGGAACCTACAATGAGCAGTTCTTC
CDR3 protein: CASSLGQGTYNEQFF
J gene: TRBJ2-1
CDR3 length: 15
D gene: NA
V gene: TRBV5-5
clone size: NA

CDR3 DNA: TGTGCCAGCAGCTACCACAGGGCCCTCTCTGGAAACACCATATATTTT
CDR3 protein: CASSYHRALSGNTIYF
J gene: TRBJ1-3
CDR3 length: 16
D gene: NA
V gene: TRBV13
clone size: NA

CDR3 DNA: TGTGCCAGCAGCTTAGCGGGGGCCTCGTTTAACGAGCAGTTCTTC
CDR3 protein: CASSLAGASFNEQFF
J gene: TRBJ2-1
CDR3 length: 15
D gene: NA
V gene: TRBV7-2
clone size: NA

CDR3 DNA: TGCGCCAGCAGCTTAAGGACGGCGGGCACCGGGGAGCTGTTTTTT
CDR3 protein: CASSLRTAGTGELFF
J gene: TRBJ2-2
CDR3 length: 15
D gene: NA
V gene: TRBV5-1
clone size: few

CDR3 DNA: TGCAGCGTTGAAGACGAGTGGACGCAGTACTTC
CDR3 protein: CSVEDEWTQYF
J gene: TRBJ2-7
CDR3 length: 11
D gene: NA
V gene: TRBV29-1
clone size: NA

CDR3 DNA: TGTGCCAGTAGTATTTGGGAGGGCAACACTGAAGCTTTCTTT
CDR3 protein: CASSIWEGNTEAFF
J gene: TRBJ1-1
CDR3 length: 14
D gene: NA
V gene: TRBV19
clone size: few

CDR3 DNA: TGCGCCAACAGCTTGGACAGAGCAGATACGCAGTATTTT
CDR3 protein: CANSLDRADTQYF
J gene: TRBJ2-3
CDR3 length: 13
D gene: NA
V gene: TRBV5-1
clone size: NA

CDR3 DNA: TGTGCCAGCAGTGCCGAAGACAATCAGCCCCAGCATTTT
CDR3 protein: CASSAEDNQPQHF
J gene: TRBJ1-5
CDR3 length: 13
D gene: NA
V gene: TRBV6-4
clone size: NA

CDR3 DNA: TGTGCCATCAGTGAGCCCCTTTCGGGTGCTCCTAGCTCCTACAATGAGCAGTTCTTC
CDR3 protein: CAISEPLSGAPSSYNEQFF
J gene: TRBJ2-1
CDR3 length: 19
D gene: NA
V gene: TRBV10-3
clone size: NA

CDR3 DNA: TGTGCCAGCAGCTTAGAAGGGGGGGATACGCAGTATTTT
CDR3 protein: CASSLEGGDTQYF
J gene: TRBJ2-3
CDR3 length: 13
D gene: NA
V gene: TRBV13
clone size: NA

CDR3 DNA: TGTGCCAGCAGCTTGGAGCGGTTATATGGCTACACCTTC
CDR3 protein: CASSLERLYGYTF
J gene: TRBJ1-2
CDR3 length: 13
D gene: NA
V gene: TRBV4-2
clone size: NA

CDR3 DNA: TGTGCCAGCAGCCTTAGCTCGAACACTGAAGCTTTCTTT
CDR3 protein: CASSLSSNTEAFF
J gene: TRBJ1-1
CDR3 length: 13
D gene: NA
V gene: TRBV9
clone size: many

CDR3 DNA: TGTGCCAACTGGGCCGGGGACTTTAATTCACCCCTCCACTTT
CDR3 protein: CANWAGDFNSPLHF
J gene: TRBJ1-6
CDR3 length: 14
D gene: NA
V gene: TRBV2
clone size: NA